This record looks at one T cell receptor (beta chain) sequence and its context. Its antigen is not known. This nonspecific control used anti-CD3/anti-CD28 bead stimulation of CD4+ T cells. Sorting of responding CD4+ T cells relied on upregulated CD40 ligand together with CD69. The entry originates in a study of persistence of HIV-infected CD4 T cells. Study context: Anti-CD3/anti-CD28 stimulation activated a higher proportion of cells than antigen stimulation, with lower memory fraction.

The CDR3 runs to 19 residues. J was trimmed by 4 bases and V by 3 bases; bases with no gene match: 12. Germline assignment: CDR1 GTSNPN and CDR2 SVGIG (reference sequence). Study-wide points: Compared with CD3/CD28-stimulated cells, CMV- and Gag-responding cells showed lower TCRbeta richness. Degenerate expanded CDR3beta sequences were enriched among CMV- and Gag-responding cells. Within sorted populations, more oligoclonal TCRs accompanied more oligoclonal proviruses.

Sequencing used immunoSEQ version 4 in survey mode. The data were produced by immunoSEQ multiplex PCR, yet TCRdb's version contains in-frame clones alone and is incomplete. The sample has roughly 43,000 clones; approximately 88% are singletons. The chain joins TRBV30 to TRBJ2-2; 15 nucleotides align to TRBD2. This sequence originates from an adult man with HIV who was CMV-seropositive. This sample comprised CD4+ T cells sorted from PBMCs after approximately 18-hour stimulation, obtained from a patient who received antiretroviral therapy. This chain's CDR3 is CAWSRFRTSGGASTGELFF. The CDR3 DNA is TGTGCCTGGAGCAGATTCCGGACTAGCGGGGGGGCTAGCACCGGGGAGCTGTTTTTT.